The 2 T cell receptor beta chains below all came from one sample that was sequenced in a study of blood T cell repertoires in COVID-19. Produced via immunoSEQ multiplex PCR; TCRdb's table is partial and in-frame only. This sample yields fewer than 500,000 clones, of which 81% are seen a single time; 0.85% to 1.2% belongs to the top ten. The sequenced sample consisted of peripheral blood. Every receptor here comes from a human donor with acute or convalescent COVID-19. The donor label of this sample is uncertain.

The CDR3 DNA is TGTGCCAGCAGTTCGGGGATGGGATCCTACAATGAGCAGTTCTTC. Translating gives CASSSGMGSYNEQFF. The chain recombines TRBV27 with TRBJ2-1; perhaps TRBD2 as D (5 bases). The germline V gene has CDR1 MNHEY and CDR2 SMNVEV (reference sequence). V was cut by 4 bases and J by 1 base, with 11 bases left in between. There are 15 residues in the CDR3.

The rearrangement joins TRBV19 to TRBJ1-1; D is uncertain. The CDR3 is 13 residues long. V dropped 1 base and J dropped 3 bases, with 6 bases sitting between them. Germline V CDR1 and CDR2: LNHDA, SQIVND (reference sequence). CDR3 residues: CASSIVFDTEAFF. The CDR3 DNA follows: TGTGCCAGTAGTATAGTATTCGACACTGAAGCTTTCTTT.